The clone carrying this T cell receptor (beta chain) was counted a few times. Its antigen is currently unknown. CDR1 and CDR2 from the germline V gene are SGHVS and FQNEAQ. This CDR3 contains 13 residues. Trimming shortened V by 5 bases and J by 7 bases, and 12 bases separated the two germline ends. The entry originates in a study of T cell repertoires in cytomegalovirus infection. Study-wide background: CMV epitopes that were recently identified and HLA-C-restricted were used alongside well-studied HLA-B-restricted ones. Public TCR beta signature analysis indicated the presence of both CMV infection and matching HLA type.

TCRdb recomputed calls from the reads with MiXCR, one row per CDR3 protein. Of nearly 700,000 distinct CDR3 sequences in the sample, 33% were seen once. Broader study findings: Carriage of CMV together with the relevant HLA was identifiable through cumulative public TCR beta family frequency. Ex vivo responses were dominated by HLA-C-restricted CMV-specific TCR beta clonotypes.

The sequence derives from a human donor in good health (CMV status not recorded). Some clones in this sample may be carry-over from other donors' samples. The chain has TRBV7-8 and TRBJ2-1; D gene ambiguous. Sequencing used cultured PBMCs, obtained from culture after CMV antigen stimulation. CDR3 amino acids: CASSPVARNEQFF. DNA of the CDR3: TGTGCCAGCAGCCCTGTCGCGAGGAATGAGCAGTTCTTC.